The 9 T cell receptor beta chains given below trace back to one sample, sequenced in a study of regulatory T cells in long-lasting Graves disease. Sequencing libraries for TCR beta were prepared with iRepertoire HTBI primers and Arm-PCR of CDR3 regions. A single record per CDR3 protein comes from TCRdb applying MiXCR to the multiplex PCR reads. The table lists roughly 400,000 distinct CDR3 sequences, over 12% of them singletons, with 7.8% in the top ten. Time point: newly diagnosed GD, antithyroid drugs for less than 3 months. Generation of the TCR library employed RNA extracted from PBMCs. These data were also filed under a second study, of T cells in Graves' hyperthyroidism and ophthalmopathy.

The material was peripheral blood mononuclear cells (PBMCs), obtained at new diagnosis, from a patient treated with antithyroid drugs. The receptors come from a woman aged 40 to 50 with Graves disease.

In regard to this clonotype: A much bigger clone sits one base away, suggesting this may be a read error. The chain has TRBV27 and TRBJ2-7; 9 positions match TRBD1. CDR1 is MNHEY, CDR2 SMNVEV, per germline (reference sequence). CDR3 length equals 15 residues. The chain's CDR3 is CASRLSGQGSYGQYF. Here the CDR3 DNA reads TGTGCCAGCAGACTGTCGGGACAGGGATCGTACGGGCAGTACTTC.

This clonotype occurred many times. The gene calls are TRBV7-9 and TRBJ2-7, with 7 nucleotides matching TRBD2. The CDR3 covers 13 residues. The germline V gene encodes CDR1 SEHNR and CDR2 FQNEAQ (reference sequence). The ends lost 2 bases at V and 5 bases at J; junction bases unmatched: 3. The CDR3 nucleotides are TGTGCCAGCAGCTTATGGGGAGGGGACGAGCAGTACTTC. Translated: CASSLWGGDEQYF.

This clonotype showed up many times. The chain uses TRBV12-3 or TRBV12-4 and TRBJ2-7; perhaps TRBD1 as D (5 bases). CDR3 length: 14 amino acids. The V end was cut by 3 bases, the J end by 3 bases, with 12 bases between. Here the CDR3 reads CASSFRGSFYEQYF. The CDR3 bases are TGTGCCAGCAGTTTTAGGGGTTCTTTCTACGAGCAGTACTTC.

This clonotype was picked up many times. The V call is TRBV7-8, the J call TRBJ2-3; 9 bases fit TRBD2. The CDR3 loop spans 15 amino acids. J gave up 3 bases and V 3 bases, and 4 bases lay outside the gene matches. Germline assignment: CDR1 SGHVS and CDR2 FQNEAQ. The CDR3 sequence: CASSFNSGSTDTQYF. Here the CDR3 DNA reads TGTGCCAGCAGCTTTAATAGCGGGAGTACAGATACGCAGTATTTT.

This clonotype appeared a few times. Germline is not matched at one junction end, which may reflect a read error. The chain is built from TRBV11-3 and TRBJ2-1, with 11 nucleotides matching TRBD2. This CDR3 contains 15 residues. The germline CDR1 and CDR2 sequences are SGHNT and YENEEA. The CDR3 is CASSHRLAGLNEQLF. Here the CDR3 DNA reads TGTGCCAGCAGCCATCGACTAGCGGGACTCAATGAGCAGCTCTTC.

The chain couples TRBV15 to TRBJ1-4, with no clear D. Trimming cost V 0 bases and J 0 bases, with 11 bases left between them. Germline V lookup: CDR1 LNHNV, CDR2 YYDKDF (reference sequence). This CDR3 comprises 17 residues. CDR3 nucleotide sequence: TGTGCCACCAGCAGAGAAGCGGGGTTTGCAACTAATGAAAAACTGTTTTTT. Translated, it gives CATSREAGFATNEKLFF. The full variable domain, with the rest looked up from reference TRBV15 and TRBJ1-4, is DAMVIQNPRYQVTQFGKPVTLSCSQTLNHNVMYWYQQKSSQAPKLLFHYYDKDFNNEADTPDNFQSRRPNTSFCFLDIRSPGLGDTAMYLCATSREAGFATNEKLFFGSGTQLSVL.

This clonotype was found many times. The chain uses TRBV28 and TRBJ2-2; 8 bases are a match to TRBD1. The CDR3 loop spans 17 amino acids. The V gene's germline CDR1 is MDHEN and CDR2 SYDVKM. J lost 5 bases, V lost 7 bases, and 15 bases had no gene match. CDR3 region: CASTWTGHSVRTGELFF. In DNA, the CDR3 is TGTGCCAGCACCTGGACAGGGCATAGCGTTAGGACCGGGGAGCTGTTTTTT.

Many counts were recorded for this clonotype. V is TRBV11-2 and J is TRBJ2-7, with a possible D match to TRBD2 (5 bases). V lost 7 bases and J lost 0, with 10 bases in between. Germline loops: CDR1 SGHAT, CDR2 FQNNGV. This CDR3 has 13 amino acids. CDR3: CASTEEFSYEQYF. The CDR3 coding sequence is TGTGCCAGCACGGAGGAATTCTCCTACGAGCAGTACTTC.

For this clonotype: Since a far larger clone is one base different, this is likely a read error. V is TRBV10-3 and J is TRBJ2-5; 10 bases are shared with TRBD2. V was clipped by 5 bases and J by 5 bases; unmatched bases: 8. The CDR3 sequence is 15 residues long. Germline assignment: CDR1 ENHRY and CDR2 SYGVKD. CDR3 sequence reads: CAISPQREGRETQYF. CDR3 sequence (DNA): TGTGCCATCAGTCCCCAGCGGGAGGGCCGGGAGACCCAGTACTTC.